This record concerns one T cell receptor (beta chain) sequence. The data were obtained in a study of blood T cell repertoires in COVID-19. On the study more broadly: Some COVID-19 samples were acute and others convalescent; all came from the United States, Italy and Spain. T cells, B-cell-depleted T cells, or PBMCs provided the cDNA or gDNA that served as material.

In the original analysis: From reference gene primer amplification, estimates of nucleated cell counts were derived. Profiling relied on immunoSEQ multiplex PCR, and the TCRdb table lists in-frame clones only, not all of them. The V and J calls and clone size were taken over from that table, and D and trimming were inferred from the DNA. The table records some 320,000 clones, about 91% of them present only once. Germline-derived CDR1 and CDR2 are KGHSH and LQKENI. V lost 6 bases, J lost 1 base, and 9 bases lay in between. The CDR3 extends over 13 amino acids. Source material: peripheral blood. The receptor was derived from a woman in her twenties or thirties who had recovered from COVID-19. This chain links TRBV18 with TRBJ2-5; D is perhaps TRBD2 (6 bases). The CDR3 here is CASSPGGQETQYF. The CDR3 nucleotides read TGTGCCAGCTCCCCCGGGGGCCAAGAGACCCAGTACTTC.